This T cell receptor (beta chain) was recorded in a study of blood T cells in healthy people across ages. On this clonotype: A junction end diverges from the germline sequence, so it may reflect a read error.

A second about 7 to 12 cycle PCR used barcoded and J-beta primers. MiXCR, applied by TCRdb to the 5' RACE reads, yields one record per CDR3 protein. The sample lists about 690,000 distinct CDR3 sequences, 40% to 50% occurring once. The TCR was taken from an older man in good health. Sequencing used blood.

CDR3 bases: TGTGCCACCAGTGACCCTGGGAGCACCCAAGAGACCCTGTACTTC. Protein sequence: CATSDPGSTQETLYF. The chain joins TRBV24-1 to TRBJ2-5, with a possible D match to TRBD2 (5 bases). This CDR3 comprises 15 residues. Germline V gene data show CDR1 as KGHDR and CDR2 as SFDVKD.